Below are 15 T cell receptor beta chains sequenced from a single sample in a study of tumor and adjacent non-tumor tissue in lung cancer. No cell sorting was done before RNA was extracted from the tissue. A modified ARM-PCR protocol with three rounds of nested PCR amplified TCRbeta. TCRdb re-derived calls from the multiplex PCR reads in MiXCR, one entry per CDR3 protein. The repertoire holds around 140,000 distinct CDR3 sequences, with around 67% as singletons. Sequencing used lung tumor tissue. These receptors all stem from a man between 60 and 75 years old with small cell lung cancer.

This sequence joins TRBV6-5 and TRBJ1-6, with TRBD1 as a possible D gene (5 bases). The CDR3 consists of 14 residues. V lost 2 bases to trimming and J lost 4 bases, with 6 bases between them. Germline CDR1 reads MNHEY; CDR2 reads SVGAGI. CDR3 bases: TGTGCCAGCAGTTACGGGACTTATAATTCACCCCTCCACTTT. Its protein product is CASSYGTYNSPLHF.

In its sample, this clonotype was seen many times. The V and J genes are TRBV5-4 and TRBJ2-2; D not resolved. CDR3 length equals 14 residues. Germline-derived CDR1 and CDR2 are SGHNT and YYREEE (reference sequence). V was pared by 0 bases and J by 6 bases, with 9 bases between. CDR3 DNA: TGTGCCAGCAGCTTGGTGGATAGAGCCGGGGAGCTGTTTTTT. Translation gives CASSLVDRAGELFF.

This clonotype was counted between two and nine times. This may be a read error: a much more frequent sequence differs by one nucleotide. CDR3 sequence reads: CASKEPGTGSQPQHF. The CDR3 DNA is TGTGCCAGCAAGGAACCCGGGACAGGATCTCAGCCCCAGCATTTT. J is TRBJ1-5 and V is TRBV12-3 or TRBV12-4; TRBD1 aligns across 8 bases. This CDR3 spans 15 amino acids. The ends lost 7 bases at V and 6 bases at J; junction bases unmatched: 11.

The chain carries TRBV20-1 and TRBJ2-5; D is perhaps TRBD2 (5 bases). The CDR3 consists of 16 residues. Germline assignment: CDR1 DFQATT and CDR2 SNEGSKA (reference sequence). CDR3 sequence: CNTRDALLAHQETQYF. In nucleotides, the CDR3 is TGCAATACTAGAGATGCCCTTTTAGCGCACCAAGAGACCCAGTACTTC.

This clonotype was counted many times. This chain links TRBV20-1 with TRBJ1-6; D unclear. The CDR3 totals 15 residues. The germline V gene has CDR1 DFQATT and CDR2 SNEGSKA (reference sequence). Trimming took off 6 bases at V and 8 bases at J, with 20 bases between the two ends. This CDR3 is CSASSGNLRDSPLHF. In DNA, the CDR3 is TGCAGTGCAAGCTCGGGGAACCTTCGGGATTCACCCCTCCACTTT.

There are many counts of this clonotype. The chain has TRBV5-4 and TRBJ2-1; no firm D call. Per the germline V gene, CDR1 is SGHNT and CDR2 is YYREEE (reference sequence). With 6 bases removed from V and 4 bases from J, the gap between germline ends came to 8 bases. CDR3 size: 12 residues. The CDR3 spells CASTGRYNEQFF. CDR3 in DNA: TGTGCCAGCACCGGGCGTTACAATGAGCAGTTCTTC.

Concerning this clonotype: Possible read error: a much larger clone is one base away. The chain uses TRBV20-1 and TRBJ2-7; 9 bases are shared with TRBD1. The V gene's germline CDR1 is DFQATT and CDR2 SNEGSKA (reference sequence). CDR3 length: 13 amino acids. The V and J ends lost 6 bases and 10 bases, in that order; junction bases with no gene match: 13. The chain's CDR3 is CSAVRGQGLDQYF. CDR3 nucleotides: TGCAGTGCCGTTCGGGGACAGGGCCTCGACCAGTACTTC.

With respect to this clonotype: The conserved phenylalanine or tryptophan is not found at the CDR3 terminus, so this likely reflects a read error. The DNA is left out, because the CDR3 cannot be placed on it with certainty; the CDR3 is given as TCRdb lists it. This chain connects TRBV29-1 to TRBJ1-2; TRBD1, the table's D call, lacks a check against the DNA. The CDR3 adds up to 10 amino acids, both ends counted. Germline-derived CDR1 and CDR2 are SQVTM and ANQGSEA. The CDR3 is CSVVRGWVYI.

On this clonotype: A read error is likely, as this CDR3 ends without the conserved phenylalanine or tryptophan. The chain combines TRBV6-2 or TRBV6-3 with TRBJ1-1; tentatively, D is TRBD1 (5 bases). The germline CDR1 and CDR2 sequences are MNHEY and SVGEGT. This CDR3 region has 12 residues. This CDR3 is CAISYQGLDAFL. The CDR3 DNA follows: TGTGCCATCAGTTATCAGGGCCTCGACGCTTTCTTG.

This clonotype was counted ten times or more. The chain joins TRBV12-3 or TRBV12-4 to TRBJ2-5, with D hard to call. V gave up 3 bases and J gave up 1 base, with 6 bases separating them. The CDR3 spans 13 residues. The DNA for the CDR3 is TGTGCCAGCAGTTTGAGAAGCCAAGAGACCCAGTACTTC. Amino acids: CASSLRSQETQYF.

This clonotype has just a few counts. V gene TRBV20-1 combines with J gene TRBJ1-2; no clear D gene. CDR3 length: 13 residues. The ends were cut back, 3 bases at V and 8 bases at J, with 16 bases in the middle. Germline lookup yields CDR1 DFQATT and CDR2 SNEGSKA (reference sequence). CDR3 coding DNA: TGCAGTGCTAGGACAAGCGCTTTTGAGGGCTACACCTTC. This gives the protein CSARTSAFEGYTF.

The V gene is TRBV20-1, the J gene TRBJ1-5; the D is unclear. The CDR3 is 15 amino acids. The germline CDR1 and CDR2 sequences are DFQATT and SNEGSKA (reference sequence). V gave up 1 base and J gave up 0 bases, with 10 bases separating them. The CDR3 DNA reads as TGCAGTGCTAGAGGGTCCAGGAATAGCAATCAGCCCCAGCATTTT. It translates to CSARGSRNSNQPQHF.

This clonotype is a singleton in its sample. This may arise from a read error, as a much more abundant clone is one base away. The V call is TRBV11-2, the J call TRBJ2-7; D is ambiguous. Germline V gene data show CDR1 as SGHAT and CDR2 as FQNNGV. The CDR3 spans 13 residues. The CDR3 loop is CASSSSSTYGQYF. The CDR3 region has the DNA TGTGCCAGCAGCTCGAGCTCAACCTACGGGCAGTACTTC. The full variable domain, its missing parts supplied by reference TRBV11-2 and TRBJ2-7, is EAGVAQSPRYKIIEKRQSVAFWCNPISGHATLYWYQQILGQGPKLLIQFQNNGVVDDSQLPKDRFSAERLKGVDSTLKIQPAKLEDSAVYLCASSSSSTYGQYFGPGTRLTVT.

This clonotype has more than one count but fewer than ten. This chain connects TRBV24-1 to TRBJ2-1, with 8 positions matching TRBD2. This CDR3 contains 14 residues. The V gene's germline CDR1 is KGHDR and CDR2 SFDVKD. J gave up 6 bases and V 4 bases, and 4 bases lay outside the gene matches. DNA of the CDR3: TGTGCCACCAGTGACTCCCTAGCGGGCAATGAGCAGTTCTTC. It codes for CATSDSLAGNEQFF.

This clonotype was seen a single time. The rearrangement uses TRBV12-3 or TRBV12-4 and TRBJ2-5, with D possibly matching TRBD1 (5 bases). The CDR3 extends over 13 amino acids. V lost 3 bases, J lost 5 bases, and 10 bases lay in between. CDR3 in amino acids: CASSLTKGETQYF. CDR3 nucleotide sequence: TGTGCCAGCAGTTTGACCAAGGGGGAGACCCAGTACTTC.